One and the same sample provided the 3 T cell receptor beta chains below, sequenced in a study of monozygotic twins with inflammatory bowel disease. From the 5' RACE reads, TCRdb lists one entry per CDR3 protein and no DNA. Its table records 300,000 to 350,000 distinct CDR3 sequences. The specimen sequenced was blood. These receptors were taken from a human donor with ulcerative colitis or Crohn's disease, or a healthy co-twin of an affected twin (not recorded which).

V is TRBV28 and J is TRBJ2-7; TCRdb names TRBD1, which stays unverified in the absence of DNA. CDR1 is MDHEN, CDR2 SYDVKM, per germline. The CDR3 loop spans 15 amino acids. This CDR3 is CASRKTGALSYEQYF.

This chain joins TRBV9 and TRBJ2-4; the TCRdb D gene call, TRBD2, has no DNA to confirm it. This CDR3 region has 16 residues. Germline CDR1 is SGDLS and CDR2 is YYNGEE. This CDR3 is CASSPERGGPKNIQYF.

The chain links TRBV7-2 to TRBJ2-5; the D call of TRBD2 rests on TCRdb alone, since no DNA is present to check it. CDR1 SGHTA and CDR2 FQGNSA come from the germline V gene. The CDR3 extends over 15 amino acids. The CDR3 reads CASSLRRLAQETQYF.